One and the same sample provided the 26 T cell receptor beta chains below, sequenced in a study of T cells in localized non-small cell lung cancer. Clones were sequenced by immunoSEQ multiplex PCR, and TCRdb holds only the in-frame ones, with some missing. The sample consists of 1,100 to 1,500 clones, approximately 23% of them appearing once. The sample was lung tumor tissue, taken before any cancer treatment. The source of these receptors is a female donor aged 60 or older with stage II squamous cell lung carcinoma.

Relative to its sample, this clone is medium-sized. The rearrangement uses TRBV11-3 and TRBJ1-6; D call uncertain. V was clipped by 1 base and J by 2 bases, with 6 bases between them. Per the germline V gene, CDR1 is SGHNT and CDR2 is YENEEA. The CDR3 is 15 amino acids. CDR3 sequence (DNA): TGTGCCAGCAGCTTAGGGCCAGCCTATAATTCACCCCTCCACTTT. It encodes CASSLGPAYNSPLHF.

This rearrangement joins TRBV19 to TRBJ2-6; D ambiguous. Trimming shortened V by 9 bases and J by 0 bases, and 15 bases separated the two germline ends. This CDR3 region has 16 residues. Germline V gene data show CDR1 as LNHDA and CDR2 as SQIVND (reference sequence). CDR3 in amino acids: CASPVASRSGANVLTF. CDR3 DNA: TGTGCCAGCCCTGTGGCCAGCCGCTCTGGGGCCAACGTCCTGACTTTC.

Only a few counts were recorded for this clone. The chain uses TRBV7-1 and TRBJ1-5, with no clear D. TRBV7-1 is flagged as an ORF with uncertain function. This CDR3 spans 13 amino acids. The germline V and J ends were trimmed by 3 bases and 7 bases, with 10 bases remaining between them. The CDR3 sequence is CASSSVDGQPQHF. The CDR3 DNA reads TGTGCCAGCAGCTCCGTTGATGGGCAGCCCCAGCATTTT.

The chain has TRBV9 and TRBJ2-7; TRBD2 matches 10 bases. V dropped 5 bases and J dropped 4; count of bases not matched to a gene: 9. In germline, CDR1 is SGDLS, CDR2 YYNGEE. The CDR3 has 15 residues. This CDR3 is CASSPGTSETYEQYF. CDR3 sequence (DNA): TGTGCCAGCAGTCCGGGGACTAGCGAGACTTACGAGCAGTACTTC.

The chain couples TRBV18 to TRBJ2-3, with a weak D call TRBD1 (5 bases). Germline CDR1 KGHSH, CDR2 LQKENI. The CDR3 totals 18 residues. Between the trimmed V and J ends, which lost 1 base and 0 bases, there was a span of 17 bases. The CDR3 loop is CASSPRGQGDVSTDTQYF. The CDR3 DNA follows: TGTGCCAGCTCACCACGGGGCCAAGGCGACGTTAGCACAGATACGCAGTATTTT.

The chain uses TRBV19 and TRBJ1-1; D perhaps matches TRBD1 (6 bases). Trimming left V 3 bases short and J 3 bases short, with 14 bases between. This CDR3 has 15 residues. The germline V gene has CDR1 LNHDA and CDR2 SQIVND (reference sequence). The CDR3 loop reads CASSIKGGGHTEAFF. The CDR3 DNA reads TGTGCCAGTAGTATCAAGGGAGGGGGACACACTGAAGCTTTCTTT.

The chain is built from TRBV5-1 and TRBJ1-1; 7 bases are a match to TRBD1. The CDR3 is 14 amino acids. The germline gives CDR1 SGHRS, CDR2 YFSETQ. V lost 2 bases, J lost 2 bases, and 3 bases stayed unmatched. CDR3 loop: CASSLRQGNTEAFF. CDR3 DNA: TGCGCCAGCAGCTTAAGACAGGGCAACACTGAAGCTTTCTTT.

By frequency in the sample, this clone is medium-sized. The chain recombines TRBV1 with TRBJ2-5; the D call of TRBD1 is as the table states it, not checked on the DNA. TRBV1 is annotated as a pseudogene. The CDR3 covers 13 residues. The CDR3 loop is CASSQGSGMAQYF. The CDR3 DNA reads TGCGCCAGCAGCCAAGGATCAGGGATGGCCCAGTACTTC.

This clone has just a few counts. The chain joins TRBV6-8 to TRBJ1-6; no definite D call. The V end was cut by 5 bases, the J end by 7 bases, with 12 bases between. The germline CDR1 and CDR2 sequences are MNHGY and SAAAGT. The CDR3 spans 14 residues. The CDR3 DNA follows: TGTGCCAGCAGTCGGGAAGGGAGGAATTCACCCCTCCACTTT. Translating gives CASSREGRNSPLHF.

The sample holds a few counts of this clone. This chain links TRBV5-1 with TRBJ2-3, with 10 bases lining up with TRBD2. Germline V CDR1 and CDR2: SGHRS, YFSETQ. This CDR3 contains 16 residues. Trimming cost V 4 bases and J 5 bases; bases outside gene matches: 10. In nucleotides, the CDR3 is TGCGCCAGCAGCCCGCAGCGGGGGGGCAGGGGAGATACGCAGTATTTT. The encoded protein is CASSPQRGGRGDTQYF.

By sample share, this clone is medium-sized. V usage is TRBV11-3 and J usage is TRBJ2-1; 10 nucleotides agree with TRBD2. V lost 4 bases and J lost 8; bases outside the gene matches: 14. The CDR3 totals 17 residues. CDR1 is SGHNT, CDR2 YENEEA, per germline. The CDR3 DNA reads TGTGCCAGCAGCTCGACCCGAGCGGGAGGGCCCTCCGATGAGCAGTTCTTC. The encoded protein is CASSSTRAGGPSDEQFF.

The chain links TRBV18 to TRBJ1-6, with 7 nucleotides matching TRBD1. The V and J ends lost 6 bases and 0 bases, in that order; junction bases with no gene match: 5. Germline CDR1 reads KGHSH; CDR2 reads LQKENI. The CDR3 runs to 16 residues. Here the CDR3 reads CASSYRGGSYNSPLHF. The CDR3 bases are TGTGCCAGCTCTTACAGGGGAGGCTCCTATAATTCACCCCTCCACTTT. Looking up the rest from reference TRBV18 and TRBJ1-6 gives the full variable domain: NAGVMQNPRHLVRRRGQEARLRCSPMKGHSHVYWYRQLPEEGLKFMVYLQKENIIDESGMPKERFSAEFPKEGPSILRIQQVVRGDSAAYFCASSYRGGSYNSPLHFGNGTRLTVT.

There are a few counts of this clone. The CDR3 protein is CAWSVLLETQYF. In DNA form, the CDR3 reads TGTGCCTGGAGTGTTTTGCTAGAGACCCAGTACTTC. The chain uses TRBV30 and TRBJ2-5; D is unresolved. The CDR3 runs to 12 residues. The germline CDR1 and CDR2 sequences are GTSNPN and SVGIG (reference sequence). The V end was cut by 0 bases, the J end by 4 bases, with 6 bases between. The full variable domain, in which reference TRBV30 and TRBJ2-5 provide the parts outside the CDR3, is SQTIHQWPATLVQPVGSPLSLECTVEGTSNPNLYWYRQAAGRGLQLLFYSVGIGQISSEVPQNLSASRPQDRQFILSSKKLLLSDSGFYLCAWSVLLETQYFGPGTRLLVL.

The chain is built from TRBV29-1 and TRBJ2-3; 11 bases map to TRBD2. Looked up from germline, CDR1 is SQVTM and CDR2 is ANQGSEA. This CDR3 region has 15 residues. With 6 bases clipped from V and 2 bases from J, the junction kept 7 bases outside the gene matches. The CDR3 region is CSVGGTSGSTDTQYF. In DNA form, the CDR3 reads TGCAGCGTGGGGGGGACTAGCGGATCCACAGATACGCAGTATTTT.

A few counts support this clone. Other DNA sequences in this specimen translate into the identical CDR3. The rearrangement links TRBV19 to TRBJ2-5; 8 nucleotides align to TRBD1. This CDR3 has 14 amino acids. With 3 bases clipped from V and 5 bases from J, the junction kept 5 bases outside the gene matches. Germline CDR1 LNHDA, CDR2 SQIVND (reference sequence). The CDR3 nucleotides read TGTGCCAGTAGTATCGGGCAGGGGGCTGAGACCCAGTACTTC. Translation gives CASSIGQGAETQYF.

The CDR3 DNA reads as TGTGCCAGCAGCGTAGACGGACACGCGGGCTCCTATGGCTACACCTTC. Translating gives CASSVDGHAGSYGYTF. V is TRBV9 and J is TRBJ1-2; a possible D gene is TRBD1 (5 bases). Germline loops: CDR1 SGDLS, CDR2 YYNGEE. Trimming pared 0 bases from V and 4 bases from J, leaving 16 bases between. The CDR3 is made up of 16 amino acids.

The CDR3 spells CATTQWRQSDQGLFF. The CDR3 DNA reads TGTGCCACCACTCAATGGCGGCAGTCCGACCAAGGACTGTTTTTT. The genes are TRBV15 and TRBJ1-4; the D is unclear. Germline CDR1 and CDR2: LNHNV and YYDKDF (reference sequence). The CDR3 runs 15 residues. The ends were cut back, 7 bases at V and 13 bases at J, with 25 bases in the middle.

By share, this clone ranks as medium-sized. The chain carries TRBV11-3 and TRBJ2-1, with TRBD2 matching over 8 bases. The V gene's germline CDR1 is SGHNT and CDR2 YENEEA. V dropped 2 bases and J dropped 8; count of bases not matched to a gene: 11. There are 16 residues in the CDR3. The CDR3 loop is CASSLRDAGGLDEQFF. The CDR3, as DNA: TGTGCCAGCAGCTTACGCGACGCGGGAGGACTGGATGAGCAGTTCTTC.

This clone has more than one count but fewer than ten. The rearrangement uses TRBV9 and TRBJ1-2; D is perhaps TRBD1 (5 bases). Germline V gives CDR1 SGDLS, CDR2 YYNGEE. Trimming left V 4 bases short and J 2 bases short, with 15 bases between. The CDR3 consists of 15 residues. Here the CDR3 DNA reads TGTGCCAGCAGCACCGGTTGGGGGAGGAACTATGGCTACACCTTC. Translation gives CASSTGWGRNYGYTF.

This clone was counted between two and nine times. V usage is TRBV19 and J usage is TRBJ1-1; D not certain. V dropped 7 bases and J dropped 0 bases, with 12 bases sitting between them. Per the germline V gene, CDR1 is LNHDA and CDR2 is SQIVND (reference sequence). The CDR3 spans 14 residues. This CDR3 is CASTDEALNTEAFF. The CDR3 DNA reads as TGTGCCAGTACGGACGAAGCCTTGAACACTGAAGCTTTCTTT.

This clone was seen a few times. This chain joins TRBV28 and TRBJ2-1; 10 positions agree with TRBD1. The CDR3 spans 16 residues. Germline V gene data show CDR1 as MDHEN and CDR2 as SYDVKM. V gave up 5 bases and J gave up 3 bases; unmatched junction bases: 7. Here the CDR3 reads CASSGAGQGFYNEQFF. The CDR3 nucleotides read TGTGCCAGCAGTGGGGCGGGACAGGGGTTCTACAATGAGCAGTTCTTC.

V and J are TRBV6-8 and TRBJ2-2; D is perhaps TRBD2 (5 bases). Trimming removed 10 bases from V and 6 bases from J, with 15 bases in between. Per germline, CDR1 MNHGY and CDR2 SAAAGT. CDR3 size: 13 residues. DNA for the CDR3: TGTGCCATCAAAGTGCGGGTACCCGGGGAGCTGTTTTTT. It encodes CAIKVRVPGELFF.

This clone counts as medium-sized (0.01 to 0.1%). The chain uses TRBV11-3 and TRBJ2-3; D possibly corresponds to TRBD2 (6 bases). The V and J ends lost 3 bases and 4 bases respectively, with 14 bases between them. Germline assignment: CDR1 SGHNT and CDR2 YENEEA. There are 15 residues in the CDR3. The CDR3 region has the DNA TGTGCCAGCAGCTTGCGGGGAACGGGGGCAGATACGCAGTATTTT. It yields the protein CASSLRGTGADTQYF.

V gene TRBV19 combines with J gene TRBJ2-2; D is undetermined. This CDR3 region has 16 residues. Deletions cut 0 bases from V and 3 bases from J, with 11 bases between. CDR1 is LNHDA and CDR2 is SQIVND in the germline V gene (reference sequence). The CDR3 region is CASSIDTWTYTGELFF. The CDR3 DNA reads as TGTGCCAGTAGTATAGATACTTGGACGTACACCGGGGAGCTGTTTTTT.

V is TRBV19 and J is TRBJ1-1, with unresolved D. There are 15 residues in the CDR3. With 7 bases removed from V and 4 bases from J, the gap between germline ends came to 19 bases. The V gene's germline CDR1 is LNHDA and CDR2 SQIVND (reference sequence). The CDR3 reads CASTHRGRSVTEAFF. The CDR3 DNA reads TGTGCCAGTACCCATAGAGGGCGCAGCGTCACTGAAGCTTTCTTT.

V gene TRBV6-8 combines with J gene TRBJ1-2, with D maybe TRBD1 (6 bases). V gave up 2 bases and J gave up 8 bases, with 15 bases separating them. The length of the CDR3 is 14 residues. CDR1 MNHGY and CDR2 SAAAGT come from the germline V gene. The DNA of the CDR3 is TGTGCCAGCAGTTACCGTGGGGGGCGAGAGGGCTACACCTTC. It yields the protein CASSYRGGREGYTF.